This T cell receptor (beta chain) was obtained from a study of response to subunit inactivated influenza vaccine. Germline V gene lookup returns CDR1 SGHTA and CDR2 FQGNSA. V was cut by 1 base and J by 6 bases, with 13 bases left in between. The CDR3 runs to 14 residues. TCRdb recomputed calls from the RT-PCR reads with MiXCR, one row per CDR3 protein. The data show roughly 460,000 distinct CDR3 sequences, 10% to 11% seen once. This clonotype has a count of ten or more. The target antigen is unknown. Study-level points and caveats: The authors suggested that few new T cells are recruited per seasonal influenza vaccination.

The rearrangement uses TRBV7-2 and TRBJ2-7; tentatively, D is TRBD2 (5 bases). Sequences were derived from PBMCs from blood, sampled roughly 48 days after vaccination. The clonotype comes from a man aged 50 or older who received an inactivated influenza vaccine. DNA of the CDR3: TGTGCCAGCAGCTTAGATCCGGGATCGGTCGAGCAGTACTTC. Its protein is CASSLDPGSVEQYF.